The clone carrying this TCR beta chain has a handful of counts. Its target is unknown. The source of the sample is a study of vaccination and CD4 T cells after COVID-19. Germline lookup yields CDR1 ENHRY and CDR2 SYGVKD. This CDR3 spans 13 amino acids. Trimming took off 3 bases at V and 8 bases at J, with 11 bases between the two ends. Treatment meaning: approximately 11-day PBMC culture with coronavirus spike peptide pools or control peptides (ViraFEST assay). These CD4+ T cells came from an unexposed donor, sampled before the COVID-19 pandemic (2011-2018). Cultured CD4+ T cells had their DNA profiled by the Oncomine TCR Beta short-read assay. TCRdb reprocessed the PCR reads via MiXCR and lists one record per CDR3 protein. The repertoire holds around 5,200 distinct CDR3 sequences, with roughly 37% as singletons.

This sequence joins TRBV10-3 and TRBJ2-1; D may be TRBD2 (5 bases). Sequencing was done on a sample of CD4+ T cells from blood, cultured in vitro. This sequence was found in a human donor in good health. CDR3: CAISDEGGYEQFF. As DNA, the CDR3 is TGTGCCATCAGTGATGAGGGCGGGTATGAGCAGTTCTTC.